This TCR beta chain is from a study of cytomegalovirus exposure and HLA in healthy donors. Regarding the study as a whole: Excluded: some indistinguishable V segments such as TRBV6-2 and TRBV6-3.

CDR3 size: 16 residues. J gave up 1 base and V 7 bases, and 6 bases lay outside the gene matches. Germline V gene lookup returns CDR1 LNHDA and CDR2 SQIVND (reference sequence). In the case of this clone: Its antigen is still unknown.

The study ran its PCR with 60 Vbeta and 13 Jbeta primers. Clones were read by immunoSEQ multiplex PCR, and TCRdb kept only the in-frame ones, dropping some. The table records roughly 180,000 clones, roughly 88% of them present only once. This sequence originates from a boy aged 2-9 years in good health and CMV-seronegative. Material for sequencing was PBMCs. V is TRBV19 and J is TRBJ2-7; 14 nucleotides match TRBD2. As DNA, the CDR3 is TGTGCCAGTACTGGGACTAGCGGGAGAGTTTCCTACGAGCAGTACTTC. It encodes CASTGTSGRVSYEQYF.